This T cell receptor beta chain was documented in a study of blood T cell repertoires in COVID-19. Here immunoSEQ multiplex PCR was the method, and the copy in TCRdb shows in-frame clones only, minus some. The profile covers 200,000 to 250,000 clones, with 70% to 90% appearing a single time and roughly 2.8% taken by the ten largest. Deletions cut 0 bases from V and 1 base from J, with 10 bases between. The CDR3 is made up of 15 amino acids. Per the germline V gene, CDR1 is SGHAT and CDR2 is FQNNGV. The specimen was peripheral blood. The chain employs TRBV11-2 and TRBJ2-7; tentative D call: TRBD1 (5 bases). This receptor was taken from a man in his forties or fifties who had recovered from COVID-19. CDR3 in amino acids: CASSLEQVQSYEQYF. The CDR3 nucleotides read TGTGCCAGCAGCTTAGAACAGGTTCAATCCTACGAGCAGTACTTC. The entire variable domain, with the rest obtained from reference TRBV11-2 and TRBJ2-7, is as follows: EAGVAQSPRYKIIEKRQSVAFWCNPISGHATLYWYQQILGQGPKLLIQFQNNGVVDDSQLPKDRFSAERLKGVDSTLKIQPAKLEDSAVYLCASSLEQVQSYEQYFGPGTRLTVT.